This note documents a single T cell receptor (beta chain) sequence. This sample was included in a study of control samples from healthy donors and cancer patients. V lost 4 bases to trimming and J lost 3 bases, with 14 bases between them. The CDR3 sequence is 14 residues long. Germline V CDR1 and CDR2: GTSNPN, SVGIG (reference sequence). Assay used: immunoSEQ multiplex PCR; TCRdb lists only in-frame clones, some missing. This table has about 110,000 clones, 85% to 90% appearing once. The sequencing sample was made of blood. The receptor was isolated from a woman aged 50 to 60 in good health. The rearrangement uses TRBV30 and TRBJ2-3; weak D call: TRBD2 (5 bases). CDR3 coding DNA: TGTGCCTGGAACGGAGGATTACGTACAGATACGCAGTATTTT. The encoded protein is CAWNGGLRTDTQYF.